This is a list of T cell receptor beta chains from one sample in a study of identical twins. TCRdb re-derived calls from the 5' RACE reads in MiXCR, one entry per CDR3 protein. This sample has around 570,000 distinct CDR3 sequences, with nearly 10% found just once. These data were also filed under a second study, of yellow fever vaccine responses in identical twins.

Sequencing was done on a sample of PBMCs. The receptors come from a woman younger than 30 in good health. The CDR3 runs from the conserved cysteine through the conserved F or W. The D gene is left open where the match is weak. Not all rows give a size; the values are once, few, many and, for expanded clones, a class.

cdr3_nt | cdr3_aa | d_call | v_call | clone_size | j_call
TGCGCCAGCAGCCCCGGAACAGGGGAAAACACCGGGGAGCTGTTTTTT | CASSPGTGENTGELFF | TRBD1 | TRBV5-1 | NA | TRBJ2-2
TGTGCCAGCAGCTTCGGAGGACTAGGGGATACGCAGTATTTT | CASSFGGLGDTQYF | TRBD2 | TRBV11-2 | NA | TRBJ2-3
TGCGCCAGCAGCTTGTTCAAGCGGGAGGCTTCCTACGAGCAGTACTTC | CASSLFKREASYEQYF | TRBD2 | TRBV5-1 | few | TRBJ2-7
TGCGCCAGCAGCGGTAGCGGGGGGTTCGGCCATGAGCAGTTCTTC | CASSGSGGFGHEQFF | TRBD2 | TRBV5-1 | many | TRBJ2-1
TGTGCCAGCAGCCAAGACCCGGAGGGACAGTCGAATGAAAAACTGTTTTTT | CASSQDPEGQSNEKLFF | TRBD1 | TRBV4-2 | many | TRBJ1-4
TGTGCCAGCAGTTCCACCGTGGATACGCAGTATTTT | CASSSTVDTQYF | NA | TRBV6-2/TRBV6-3 | NA | TRBJ2-3
TGTGCCAGCAGCTTACTAGCGAAGTTCGACAATGAGCAGTTCTTC | CASSLLAKFDNEQFF | TRBD2 | TRBV5-5 | few | TRBJ2-1
TGTGCCAGCAACCCGGGACAGTTGGAGGACACCGGGGAGCTGTTTTTT | CASNPGQLEDTGELFF | TRBD1 | TRBV12-3/TRBV12-4 | many | TRBJ2-2
TGTGCCAGCAGCCCAAACGGCCGTACTGAAGCTTTCTTT | CASSPNGRTEAFF | NA | TRBV28 | NA | TRBJ1-1
TGTGCCAGCAGCTCCCTGGAAGCGGGCGATGAGCAGTTCTTC | CASSSLEAGDEQFF | NA | TRBV7-9 | NA | TRBJ2-1
TGTGCCAGCAGCCGAGGGGCCTCCTACGAGCAGTACTTC | CASSRGASYEQYF | NA | TRBV18 | many | TRBJ2-7
TGCAGCGTTTGCTTTGACGACACAGATACGCAGTATTTT | CSVCFDDTDTQYF | NA | TRBV29-1 | few | TRBJ2-3
TGTGCCAGCAGTCTCCTGGGACAAGTCTACAATGAGCAGTTCTTC | CASSLLGQVYNEQFF | NA | TRBV28 | many | TRBJ2-1
TGTGCCAGCAGCTTAGCCGCACCCCGCGAGCAGTACTTC | CASSLAAPREQYF | NA | TRBV7-9 | many | TRBJ2-7
TGTGCCAGCGGGACTACCCCGGAGAATGAGCAGTTCTTC | CASGTTPENEQFF | TRBD2 | TRBV2 | NA | TRBJ2-1
TGTGCTAGTGGTTTGGGCACGACACTCTACAATGAGCAGTTCTTC | CASGLGTTLYNEQFF | NA | TRBV12-5 | NA | TRBJ2-1
TGCGCCAGCAGCCAAGCCCGTGCGGGGTATACAGATACGCAGTATTTT | CASSQARAGYTDTQYF | NA | TRBV4-3 | NA | TRBJ2-3
TGTGCCAGCAGCTTTGGACAGGCCCTATTCGGCTACACCTTC | CASSFGQALFGYTF | TRBD1 | TRBV7-2 | few | TRBJ1-2
TGCGCCAGCAGCTTGGACGATACCTACGAGCAGTACTTC | CASSLDDTYEQYF | NA | TRBV5-1 | NA | TRBJ2-7
TGTGCCAGCTCTAGGGAATTGCAGATCAATCAGCCCCAGCATTTT | CASSRELQINQPQHF | NA | TRBV2 | few | TRBJ1-5
TGTGCCAGCAGCCTCAGGAGGCCGAGCACAGATACGCAGTATTTT | CASSLRRPSTDTQYF | NA | TRBV3-1 | NA | TRBJ2-3
TGCAGTGCTAGAGGTTCTGCAGTACTCTCATTCGGCGAGACCCAGTACTTC | CSARGSAVLSFGETQYF | NA | TRBV20-1 | NA | TRBJ2-5
TGTGCCAGCAGACCCGGGACAGTCCCCTACGAGCAGTACTTC | CASRPGTVPYEQYF | TRBD1 | TRBV11-2 | NA | TRBJ2-7
TGCAGTGCTAGAGTTATTGGTCTAGCGGGAGCGGCCTACAATGAGCAGTTCTTC | CSARVIGLAGAAYNEQFF | TRBD2 | TRBV20-1 | few | TRBJ2-1
TGCAGTGCTAGAGAGCCGGTGAGGAGCGATACGCAGTATTTT | CSAREPVRSDTQYF | NA | TRBV20-1 | many | TRBJ2-3
TGCGCCAGCAGCCAAGAACGTCCAGGGGCGCATGAGCAGTTCTTC | CASSQERPGAHEQFF | NA | TRBV4-1 | few | TRBJ2-1
TGTGCCATCAGTGGTCGGCAGATTAACACCGGGGAGCTGTTTTTT | CAISGRQINTGELFF | NA | TRBV10-3 | NA | TRBJ2-2
TGTGCCAGCAGTTTAACTGTGGCGGGTATCTCCTACAATGAGCAGTTCTTC | CASSLTVAGISYNEQFF | NA | TRBV12-3/TRBV12-4 | many | TRBJ2-1
TGTGCCAGCACCCGATCGCCCGGCGGCCAAGAGACCCAGTACTTC | CASTRSPGGQETQYF | NA | TRBV3-2 | NA | TRBJ2-5
TGTGCCAGCAGTTTATGGGCAGGGGGGCAAGAGACCCAGTACTTC | CASSLWAGGQETQYF | NA | TRBV27 | many | TRBJ2-5
TGTGCCAGCAGCCTCACTAGCGGGAGCTCCAATGAGCAGTTCTTC | CASSLTSGSSNEQFF | TRBD2 | TRBV11-2 | few | TRBJ2-1
TGCAGCGTCCGAGATCGGGACAGGGATTACGAGCAGTACTTC | CSVRDRDRDYEQYF | TRBD1 | TRBV29-1 | NA | TRBJ2-7
TGTGCCAGCAGTTTAAGGACTGGGAATGGCTACACCTTC | CASSLRTGNGYTF | NA | TRBV12-3/TRBV12-4 | NA | TRBJ1-2
TGTGCCAGCAGTTTTTCAGGGGACGGGGCCAACGTCCTGACTTTC | CASSFSGDGANVLTF | NA | TRBV12-3/TRBV12-4 | many | TRBJ2-6
TGTGCCAGCTCTTTGCAGGGAATTAGTGAGCAGTTCTTC | CASSLQGISEQFF | NA | TRBV6-1 | many | TRBJ2-1
TGTGCCAGCAGCCAAGATTGGGGGCAGCCCCAGCATTTT | CASSQDWGQPQHF | NA | TRBV4-2 | few | TRBJ1-5
TGTGCCAGCAGCTCCGGACCGATCTATAATTCACCCCTCCACTTT | CASSSGPIYNSPLHF | NA | TRBV6-1 | NA | TRBJ1-6
TGTGCCAGCAGTTTACCGGGAGTGCGGGAGACCCAGTACTTC | CASSLPGVRETQYF | NA | TRBV27 | few | TRBJ2-5
TGTGCCAGCGCTGAGGGGTCGACTATCGGAGAGACCCAGTACTTC | CASAEGSTIGETQYF | NA | TRBV11-2 | few | TRBJ2-5
TGTGCCAGCAGTTACGGGACTAGCGGTTACAATGAGCAGTTCTTC | CASSYGTSGYNEQFF | TRBD2 | TRBV6-5 | many | TRBJ2-1
TGTGCCAGCAGCTCCTTAGACAGGCTCCACGAGCAGTACTTC | CASSSLDRLHEQYF | NA | TRBV7-9 | NA | TRBJ2-7
TGCGCCAGCAGCGCGATTCCCGGCTATAACACTGAAGCTTTCTTT | CASSAIPGYNTEAFF | NA | TRBV4-3 | NA | TRBJ1-1
TGTGCCAGCAGTGTTAGGGTCTACAATGAGCAGTTCTTC | CASSVRVYNEQFF | NA | TRBV2 | many | TRBJ2-1
TGTGCCAGCAGCGGTGACAGGGGGCCATTCTACGAGCAGTACTTC | CASSGDRGPFYEQYF | TRBD1 | TRBV5-5 | NA | TRBJ2-7
TGCAGTGCTAAAGGGCGGGACAACTACAATGAGCAGTTCTTC | CSAKGRDNYNEQFF | NA | TRBV20-1 | NA | TRBJ2-1
TGCAGCGTCTTTCCTGAAGCTTTCTTT | CSVFPEAFF | NA | TRBV29-1 | few | TRBJ1-1